These T cell receptor beta chains were read from a single sample in a study of blood T cells in healthy people across ages. TCRdb called the 5' RACE reads again in MiXCR, with one record for every CDR3 protein. Counted here are approximately 690,000 distinct CDR3 sequences, approximately 59% occurring once; the ten biggest clones make up approximately 37%. Material: blood. The receptors were sampled from a man between 60 and 70 years old in good health. Each CDR3 is given with its conserved first and last residue. A D gene is named only where the DNA matches it firmly. Size values are once, few and many counts, or a class for expanded clones, and some rows have none.

V	length	J	size	D	DNA	CDR3
TRBV10-3	15	TRBJ1-6	few	-	TGTGCCATTTCACCGGGACGGGGGAATAATTCACCCCTCCACTTT	CAISPGRGNNSPLHF
TRBV3-1	14	TRBJ2-5	-	-	TGTGCCAGCAGCCAGGGGGCGACGGCGAAGACCCAGTACTTC	CASSQGATAKTQYF
TRBV5-1	13	TRBJ2-5	-	TRBD1	TGCGCCAGCAGCGAGGGACAGCAAGAGACCCAGTACTTC	CASSEGQQETQYF
TRBV7-9	15	TRBJ1-5	-	-	TGTGCCAGCAGCTACGGCGGGGGCCGCAATCAGCCCCAGCATTTT	CASSYGGGRNQPQHF
TRBV4-1	15	TRBJ2-4	-	-	TGCGCCAGCAGCCAAGTGGGTACGGGTGGGGACATTCAGTACTTC	CASSQVGTGGDIQYF
TRBV27	17	TRBJ1-4	-	TRBD1	TGTGCCAGCAGTTTACGGGGGACAGGGACCAGTAATGAAAAACTGTTTTTT	CASSLRGTGTSNEKLFF
TRBV20-1	19	TRBJ1-5	-	TRBD1	TGCAGTGTTAGTACGGGGGAGGGACAGGGGGGAAATAGCAATCAGCCCCAGCATTTT	CSVSTGEGQGGNSNQPQHF
TRBV5-1	14	TRBJ2-1	few	-	TGCGCCAGCAGCCCCACCCCCGCCAGCAATGAGCAGTTCTTC	CASSPTPASNEQFF
TRBV5-1	13	TRBJ2-7	once	TRBD2	TGCGCCAGCAGACTAGCGGGGGCGTACGAGCAGTACTTC	CASRLAGAYEQYF
TRBV4-2	16	TRBJ2-1	-	TRBD2	TGTGCCAGCAGCCGTCTAGCGGGGGGATCGTACAATGAGCAGTTCTTC	CASSRLAGGSYNEQFF
TRBV9	15	TRBJ2-3	-	TRBD2	TGTGCCAGCAGCGAGATAGCGGGGGGGCCGGGTACGCAGTATTTT	CASSEIAGGPGTQYF
TRBV4-1	14	TRBJ1-1	-	-	TGCGCCAGCAGCCAAGAAGAAGGGAGAGGTGAAGCTTTCTTT	CASSQEEGRGEAFF
TRBV6-1	13	TRBJ2-6	few	-	TGTGCCAGCAGTTCCACTGGGGCCAACGTCCTGACTTTC	CASSSTGANVLTF
TRBV20-1	14	TRBJ1-1	once	-	TGCAGTGCTAGAGATCTGGGGATTAACACTGAAGCTTTCTTT	CSARDLGINTEAFF
TRBV7-2	15	TRBJ1-4	few	TRBD1	TGTGCCAGCAGCTGGACAGGGAGGACTAATGAAAAACTGTTTTTT	CASSWTGRTNEKLFF
TRBV15	16	TRBJ1-2	-	TRBD1	TGTGCCACCAGCAGAGATCGGGGCCAGGGGGCCTATGGCTACACCTTC	CATSRDRGQGAYGYTF
TRBV6-2/TRBV6-3	14	TRBJ2-5	-	-	TGTGCCAGCAGTTACGGACCACCTCAAGAGACCCAGTACTTC	CASSYGPPQETQYF
TRBV5-1	15	TRBJ2-5	few	-	TGCGCCAGCAGCTGGGCTGTGGGGGCGGAAGAGACCCAGTACTTC	CASSWAVGAEETQYF
TRBV12-3/TRBV12-4	16	TRBJ2-3	-	TRBD2	TGTGCCAGCAATACCGAGGGCGGGGGATGGGGAGATACGCAGTATTTT	CASNTEGGGWGDTQYF
TRBV18	14	TRBJ2-3	-	-	TGTGCCAGCTCACCACCGGGGGAGGCAGATACGCAGTATTTT	CASSPPGEADTQYF
TRBV20-1	13	TRBJ2-5	-	TRBD1	TGCAGTGCTAGATGGACAGGGCAAGAGACCCAGTACTTC	CSARWTGQETQYF